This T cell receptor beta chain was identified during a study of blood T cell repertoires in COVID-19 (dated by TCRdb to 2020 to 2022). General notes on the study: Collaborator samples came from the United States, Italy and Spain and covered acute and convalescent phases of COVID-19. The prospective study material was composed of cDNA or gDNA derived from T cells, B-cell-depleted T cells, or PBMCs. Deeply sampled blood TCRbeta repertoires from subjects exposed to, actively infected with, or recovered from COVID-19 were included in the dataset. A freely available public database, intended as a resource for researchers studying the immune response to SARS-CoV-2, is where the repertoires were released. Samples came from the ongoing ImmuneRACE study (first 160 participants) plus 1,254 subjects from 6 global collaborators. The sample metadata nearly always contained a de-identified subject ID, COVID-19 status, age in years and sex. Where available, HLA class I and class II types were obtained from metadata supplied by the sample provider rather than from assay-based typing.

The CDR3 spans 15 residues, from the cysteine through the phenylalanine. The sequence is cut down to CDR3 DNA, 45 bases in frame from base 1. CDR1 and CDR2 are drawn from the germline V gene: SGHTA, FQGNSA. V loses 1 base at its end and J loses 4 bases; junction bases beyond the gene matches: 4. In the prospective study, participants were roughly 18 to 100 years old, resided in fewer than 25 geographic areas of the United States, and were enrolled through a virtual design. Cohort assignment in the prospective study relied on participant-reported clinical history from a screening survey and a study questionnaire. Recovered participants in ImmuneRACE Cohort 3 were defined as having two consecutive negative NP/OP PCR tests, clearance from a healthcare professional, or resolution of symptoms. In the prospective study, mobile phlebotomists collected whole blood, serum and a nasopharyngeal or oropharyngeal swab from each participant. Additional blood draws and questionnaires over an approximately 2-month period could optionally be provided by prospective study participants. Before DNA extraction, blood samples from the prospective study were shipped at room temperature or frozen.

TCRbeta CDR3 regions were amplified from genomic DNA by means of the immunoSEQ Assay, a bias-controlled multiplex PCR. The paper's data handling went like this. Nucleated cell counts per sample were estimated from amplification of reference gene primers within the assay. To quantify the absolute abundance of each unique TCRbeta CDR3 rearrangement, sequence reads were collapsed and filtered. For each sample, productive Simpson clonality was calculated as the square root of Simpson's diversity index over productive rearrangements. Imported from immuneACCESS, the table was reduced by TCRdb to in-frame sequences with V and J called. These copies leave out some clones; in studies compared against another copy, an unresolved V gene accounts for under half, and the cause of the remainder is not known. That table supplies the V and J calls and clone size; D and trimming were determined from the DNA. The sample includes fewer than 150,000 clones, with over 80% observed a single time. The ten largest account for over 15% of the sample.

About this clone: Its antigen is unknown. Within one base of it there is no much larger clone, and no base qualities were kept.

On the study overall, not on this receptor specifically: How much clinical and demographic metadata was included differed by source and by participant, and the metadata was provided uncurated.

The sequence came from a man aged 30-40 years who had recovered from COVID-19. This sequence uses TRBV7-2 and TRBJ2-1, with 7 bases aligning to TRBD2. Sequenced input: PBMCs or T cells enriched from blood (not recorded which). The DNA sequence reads TGTGCCAGCAGCTTAGAGGTACTAGCGTACAATGAGCAGTTCTTC. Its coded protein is CASSLEVLAYNEQFF.